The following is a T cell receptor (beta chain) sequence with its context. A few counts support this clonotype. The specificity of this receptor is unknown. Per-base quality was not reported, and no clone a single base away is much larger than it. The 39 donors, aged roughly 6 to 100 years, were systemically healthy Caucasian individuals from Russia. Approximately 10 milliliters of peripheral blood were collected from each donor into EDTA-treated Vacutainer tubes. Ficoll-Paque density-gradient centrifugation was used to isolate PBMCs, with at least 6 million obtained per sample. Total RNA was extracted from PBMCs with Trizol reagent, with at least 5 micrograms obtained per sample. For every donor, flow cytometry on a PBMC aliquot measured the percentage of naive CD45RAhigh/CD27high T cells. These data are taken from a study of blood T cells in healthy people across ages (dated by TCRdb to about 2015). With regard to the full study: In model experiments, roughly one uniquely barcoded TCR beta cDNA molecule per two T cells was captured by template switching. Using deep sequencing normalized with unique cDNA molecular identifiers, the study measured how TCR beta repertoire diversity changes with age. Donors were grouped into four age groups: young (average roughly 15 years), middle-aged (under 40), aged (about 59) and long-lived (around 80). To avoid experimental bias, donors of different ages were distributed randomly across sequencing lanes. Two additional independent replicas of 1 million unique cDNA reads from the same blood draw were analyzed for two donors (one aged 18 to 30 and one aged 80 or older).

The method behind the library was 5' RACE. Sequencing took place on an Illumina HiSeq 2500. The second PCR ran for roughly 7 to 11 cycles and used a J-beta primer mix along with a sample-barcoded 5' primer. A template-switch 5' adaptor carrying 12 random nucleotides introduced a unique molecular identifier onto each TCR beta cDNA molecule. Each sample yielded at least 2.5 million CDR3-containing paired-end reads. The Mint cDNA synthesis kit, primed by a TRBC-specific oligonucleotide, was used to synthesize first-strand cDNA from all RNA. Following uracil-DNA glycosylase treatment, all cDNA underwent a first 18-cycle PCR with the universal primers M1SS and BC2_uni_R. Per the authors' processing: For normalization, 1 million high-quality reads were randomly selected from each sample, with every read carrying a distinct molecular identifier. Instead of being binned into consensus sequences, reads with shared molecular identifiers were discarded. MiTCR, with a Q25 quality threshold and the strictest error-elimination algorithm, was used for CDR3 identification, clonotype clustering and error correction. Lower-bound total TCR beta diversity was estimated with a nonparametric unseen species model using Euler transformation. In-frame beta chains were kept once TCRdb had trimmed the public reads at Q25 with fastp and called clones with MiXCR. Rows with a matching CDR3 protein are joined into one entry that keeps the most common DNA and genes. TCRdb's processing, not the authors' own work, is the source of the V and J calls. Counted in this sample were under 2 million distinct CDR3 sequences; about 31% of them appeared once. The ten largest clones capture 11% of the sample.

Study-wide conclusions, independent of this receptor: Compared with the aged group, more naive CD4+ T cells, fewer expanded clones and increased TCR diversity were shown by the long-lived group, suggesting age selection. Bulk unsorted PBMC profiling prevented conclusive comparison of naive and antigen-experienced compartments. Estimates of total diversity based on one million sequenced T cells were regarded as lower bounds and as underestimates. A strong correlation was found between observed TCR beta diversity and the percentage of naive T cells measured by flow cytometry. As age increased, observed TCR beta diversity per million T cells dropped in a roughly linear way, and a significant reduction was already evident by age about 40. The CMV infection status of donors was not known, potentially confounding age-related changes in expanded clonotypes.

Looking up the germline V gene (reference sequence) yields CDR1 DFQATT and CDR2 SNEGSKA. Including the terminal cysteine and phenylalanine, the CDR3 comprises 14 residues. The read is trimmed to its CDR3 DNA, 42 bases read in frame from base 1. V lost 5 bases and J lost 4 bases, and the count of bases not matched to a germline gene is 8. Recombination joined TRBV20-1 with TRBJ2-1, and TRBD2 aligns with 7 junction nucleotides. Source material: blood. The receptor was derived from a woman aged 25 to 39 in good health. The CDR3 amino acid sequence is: CSASLAVLYNEQFF. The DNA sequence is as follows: TGCAGTGCTTCCCTAGCGGTTTTATACAATGAGCAGTTCTTC.